This T cell receptor beta chain was sequenced in a study of T-cell reconstitution after alpha-beta-depleted transplantation in children. This clonotype occurred many times. TCRbeta library construction was performed incorporating unique molecular identifiers. TCRdb re-called the PCR reads with MiXCR, one entry per CDR3 protein. The data contain 640,000 or so distinct CDR3 sequences, approximately 17% of them seen just once; the ten biggest clones take up over 0.95%. This CDR3 region has 15 residues. The V segment lost 3 bases and the J segment 3 bases; nucleotides outside the gene matches: 1. In germline, CDR1 is KGHDR, CDR2 SFDVKD.

This chain links TRBV24-1 with TRBJ2-1; 10 nucleotides line up with TRBD1. This receptor was obtained from a human donor who donated a stem cell graft to a child with acute myeloid leukemia. The input for sequencing was PBMCs from the stem cell graft donor, taken from the stem cell graft. The CDR3 reads CATSDRTGGYNEQFF. CDR3 in DNA: TGTGCCACCAGTGATCGGACAGGGGGCTACAATGAGCAGTTCTTC.